This T cell receptor beta chain was sequenced during a study of graft-versus-host responses after intestinal transplantation. Trimming pared 2 bases from V and 8 bases from J, leaving 13 bases between. Germline assignment: CDR1 SGHNT and CDR2 YYREEE (reference sequence). This CDR3 spans 13 amino acids. Profiling relied on immunoSEQ multiplex PCR, and the TCRdb table lists in-frame clones only, not all of them. The profile covers roughly 110,000 clones, with 85% to 95% appearing a single time and more than 0.95% taken by the ten largest. Remarks on this clone: The antigen remains undetermined.

The sequence derives from a human donor who was the organ donor for an intestinal transplant. This chain joins TRBV5-4 and TRBJ1-1; D perhaps matches TRBD1 (5 bases). This specimen consisted of unstimulated CD8+ T cells sorted from spleen or lymph node cells, obtained before transplant. CDR3 loop: CASSFGGSIEAFF. The DNA for the CDR3 is TGTGCCAGCAGCTTCGGGGGTTCTATCGAAGCTTTCTTT.